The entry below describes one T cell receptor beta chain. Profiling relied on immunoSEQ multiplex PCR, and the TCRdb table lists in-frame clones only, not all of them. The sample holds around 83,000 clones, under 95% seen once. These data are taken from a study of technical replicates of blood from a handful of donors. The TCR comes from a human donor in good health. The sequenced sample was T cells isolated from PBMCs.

Written as DNA, the CDR3 is TGTGCCAGCAGCCAAGATCCGGTTAACACCGGGGAGCTGTTTTTT. Translation gives CASSQDPVNTGELFF. The chain links TRBV14 to TRBJ2-2; D unclear. V shed 0 bases and J shed 2 bases, with 7 bases lying between them. The CDR3 has 15 residues. From germline, CDR1 is SGHDN and CDR2 FVKESK. The variable domain in full, with the rest retrieved from reference TRBV14 and TRBJ2-2, is EAGVTQFPSHSVIEKGQTVTLRCDPISGHDNLYWYRRVMGKEIKFLLHFVKESKQDESGMPNNRFLAERTGGTYSTLKVQPAELEDSGVYFCASSQDPVNTGELFFGEGSRLTVL.